A selection of T cell receptor beta chains follows, all from one sample in a study of a mutant IDH1 vaccine in newly diagnosed glioma. Profiled with immunoSEQ multiplex PCR; TCRdb holds only in-frame clones, not every one. The data hold approximately 82,000 clones, with 75% to 90% observed a single time. For these TCRs, the target antigens are not known. The starting material was PBMCs, obtained from a glioma patient whose treatment included an IDH1 peptide vaccine. The receptors here all came from a woman between 50 and 59 years old with glioma. The CDR3 runs from the conserved cysteine through the conserved F or W. Fields, in order: CDR3 protein, J gene, V gene.

CASSGTAARSPLHF TRBJ1-6 TRBV6-6
CASSLRAGVKETQYF TRBJ2-5 TRBV7-3
CASRTGTGVVSYGYTF TRBJ1-2 TRBV5-1
CASSGSRKLFF TRBJ1-4 TRBV6-4
CASSLAGEGYTF TRBJ1-2 TRBV5-1
CASSLALEQYF TRBJ2-7 TRBV7-9
CAISGNNYGYTF TRBJ1-2 TRBV10-3
CASSIWMGGAENTEAFF TRBJ1-1 TRBV19
CATSRYAGATNEKLFF TRBJ1-4 TRBV15
CASSHGLAGVSEQYF TRBJ2-7 TRBV9
CSAQILGISNQPQHF TRBJ1-5 TRBV29-1
CSVWDRGGYGYTF TRBJ1-2 TRBV29-1
CASSFGFETQYF TRBJ2-5 TRBV5-1
CASSFGQGAGTEAFF TRBJ1-1 TRBV27
CASTLVGTEAFF TRBJ1-1 TRBV6-1
CASSLSRGGDEAFF TRBJ1-1 TRBV27
CASSIGTGAGNTIYF TRBJ1-3 TRBV7-6
CASSLAGGGQETQYF TRBJ2-5 TRBV28
CASSVTSQNTGELFF TRBJ2-2 TRBV5-1
CAISGQVSEQYF TRBJ2-7 TRBV10-3
CASSSTGTSGAQYF TRBJ2-7 TRBV5-6
CASSSLGRATNQPQHF TRBJ1-5 TRBV21-1
CASSANRGNTIYF TRBJ1-3 TRBV9
CASSFSGGTTQETQYF TRBJ2-5 TRBV28
CASSDLQGGEKLFF TRBJ1-4 TRBV2
CASSPMGQGETQYF TRBJ2-5 TRBV28
CAWSQGGLVNYGYTF TRBJ1-2 TRBV30
CASSNRGLPYEQYF TRBJ2-7 TRBV6-6
CASSWTSGRSHEQYF TRBJ2-7 TRBV6-1
CASSLARGYGYTF TRBJ1-2 TRBV7-9
CASSLEGGNYGYTF TRBJ1-2 TRBV7-9
CASSGYSTDTQYF TRBJ2-3 TRBV10-1
CASSVTGVETQYF TRBJ2-5 TRBV19
CASSFDYNEQFF TRBJ2-1 TRBV7-9
CASSLGLNYEQYF TRBJ2-7 TRBV5-4
CASSSRGGDYGYTF TRBJ1-2 TRBV6-5
CASSGTGHTDTQYF TRBJ2-3 TRBV25-1
CATVPGHPSYEQYF TRBJ2-7 TRBV27
CASSYGQGRYSPLHF TRBJ1-6 TRBV6-6
CASSPRRSGGADTQYF TRBJ2-3 TRBV7-2
CASSSGQNEKLFF TRBJ1-4 TRBV28
CASSQAIGQGSYQPQHF TRBJ1-5 TRBV4-1
CASSSGSGANVLTF TRBJ2-6 TRBV18
CASSQYREFNYGYTF TRBJ1-2 TRBV14
CASSELPGELFF TRBJ2-2 TRBV10-2
CASSPGLVRSEQYF TRBJ2-7 TRBV27
CSARRGETQYF TRBJ2-5 TRBV20-1
CASSLAGGPVGEKLFF TRBJ1-4 TRBV5-5
CASSLAGLAWETQYF TRBJ2-5 TRBV7-2
CASSPTGAAGYGYTF TRBJ1-2 TRBV5-1
CASGSGAGANTGELFF TRBJ2-2 TRBV5-1
CASSLQGAPNTEAFF TRBJ1-1 TRBV5-1